This T cell receptor beta chain was sequenced in a study of response to subunit inactivated influenza vaccine. Study results and limitations: A suggestion made by the authors is that each seasonal influenza vaccination recruits few new T cells.

From the RT-PCR reads, TCRdb called clonotypes with MiXCR, one entry per CDR3 protein. Of about 650,000 distinct CDR3 sequences detected, approximately 15% appear once; the ten largest clones hold less than 9%. Regarding this clonotype: What it binds is unknown.

The V end lost 6 bases, the J end lost 9 bases, and 14 bases lay between the germline ends. The CDR3 has 12 residues. Germline CDR1 WNHNN, CDR2 SYGVQD (reference sequence). The chain links TRBV10-1 to TRBJ1-1; D call uncertain. Sequencing used PBMCs from blood, obtained less than 15 days before vaccination. The sequence came from a man over 45 who received an inactivated influenza vaccine. The CDR3 coding sequence is TGCGCCAGCAGCCGTGACACGGGCAAAGCTTTCTTT. Its protein product is CASSRDTGKAFF.